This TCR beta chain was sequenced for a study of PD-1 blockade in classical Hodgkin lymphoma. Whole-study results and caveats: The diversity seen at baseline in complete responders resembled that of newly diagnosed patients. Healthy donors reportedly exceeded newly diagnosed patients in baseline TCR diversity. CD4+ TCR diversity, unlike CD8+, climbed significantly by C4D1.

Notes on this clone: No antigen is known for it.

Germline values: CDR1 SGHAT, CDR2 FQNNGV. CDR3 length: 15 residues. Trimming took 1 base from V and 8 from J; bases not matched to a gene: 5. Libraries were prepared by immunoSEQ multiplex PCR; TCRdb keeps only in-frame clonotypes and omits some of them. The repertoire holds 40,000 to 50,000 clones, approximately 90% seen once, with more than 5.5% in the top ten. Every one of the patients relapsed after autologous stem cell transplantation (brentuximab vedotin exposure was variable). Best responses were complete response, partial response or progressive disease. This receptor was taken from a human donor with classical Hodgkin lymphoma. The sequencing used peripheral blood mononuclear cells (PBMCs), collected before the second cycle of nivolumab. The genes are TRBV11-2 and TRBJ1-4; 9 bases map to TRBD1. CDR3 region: CASSLAGTGKEKLFF. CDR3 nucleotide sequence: TGTGCCAGCAGCTTAGCGGGGACAGGGAAGGAAAAACTGTTTTTT.